One and the same sample provided the 8 T cell receptor beta chains below, sequenced in a study of follicular helper T cells after annual influenza vaccination. Time point defined: 2015-2016 season, 7 days after influenza vaccination. Sequenced by immunoSEQ multiplex PCR; TCRdb stores in-frame clones only, minus some. The data contain roughly 7,000 clones, roughly 76% of them singletons. The sample was CXCR5- memory CD4+ T cells sorted from blood, taken 7 days after influenza vaccination. All receptors come from an adult who received the influenza vaccine.

This chain links TRBV5-1 with TRBJ2-5, with 7 bases aligning to TRBD1. V was clipped by 4 bases and J by 2 bases; unmatched bases: 8. Germline values: CDR1 SGHRS, CDR2 YFSETQ. This CDR3 has 15 residues. Here the CDR3 reads CASSDLGTVQETQYF. The CDR3 DNA follows: TGCGCCAGCAGCGACCTCGGGACAGTACAAGAGACCCAGTACTTC.

This CDR3 reads CASSLWGQLAEKLFF. For the CDR3, the DNA is TGTGCCAGCAGTTTGTGGGGACAGCTTGCTGAAAAACTGTTTTTT. The V call is TRBV6-6, the J call TRBJ1-4; 7 nucleotides line up with TRBD1. Germline V lookup: CDR1 MNHNY, CDR2 SVGAGI (reference sequence). The CDR3 is 15 residues long. Trimming removed 4 bases from V and 7 bases from J; junction bases left unmatched: 9.

This chain uses TRBV7-3 with TRBJ1-1; D remains unclear. CDR3 length: 13 residues. Germline V lookup: CDR1 SGHTA, CDR2 FQGTGA. Trimming pared 5 bases from V and 0 bases from J, leaving 7 bases between. CDR3 sequence (DNA): TGTGCCAGCAGCCCCGGGATGAACACTGAAGCTTTCTTT. This sequence encodes CASSPGMNTEAFF.

This clone was recorded a few times. The chain has TRBV27 and TRBJ1-1; D unresolved. Germline CDR1 is MNHEY and CDR2 is SMNVEV (reference sequence). The CDR3 covers 15 residues. Trimming cost V 5 bases and J 1 base, with 14 bases left between them. CDR3 sequence reads: CASSPERYRNTEAFF. In DNA, the CDR3 is TGTGCCAGCAGTCCCGAACGCTACAGGAACACTGAAGCTTTCTTT.

The chain has TRBV18 and TRBJ2-5; D not resolved. The germline CDR1 and CDR2 sequences are KGHSH and LQKENI. The CDR3 covers 14 residues. Trimming removed 0 bases from V and 5 bases from J, with 10 bases in between. CDR3 sequence reads: CASSPPVRTETQYF. The CDR3 DNA reads as TGTGCCAGCTCACCACCGGTTCGGACGGAGACCCAGTACTTC.

The chain recombines TRBV19 with TRBJ1-4; no definite D call. The V and J ends lost 5 bases and 15 bases respectively, with 19 bases between them. The CDR3 is 13 residues long. Germline V gene sequence: CDR1 LNHDA, CDR2 SQIVND (reference sequence). The CDR3 region has the DNA TGTGCCAGTAGTTCGGGCCCCGGTTCTGTCATGTTTTTT. Residues: CASSSGPGSVMFF.

The J gene is TRBJ2-3, the V gene TRBV10-3, with D tentatively TRBD1 (6 bases). CDR1 is ENHRY and CDR2 is SYGVKD in the germline V gene. V was trimmed by 4 bases and J by 5 bases, leaving 10 bases between them. This CDR3 is 13 amino acids long. The CDR3 DNA follows: TGTGCCATCAGTGGGGGACACGAAGATACGCAGTATTTT. It translates to CAISGGHEDTQYF.

In this sample, this clone turned up a few times. The chain is built from TRBV18 and TRBJ1-5; no clear D gene. Trimming took off 2 bases at V and 1 base at J, with 9 bases between the two ends. CDR3 length: 15 amino acids. Germline CDR1 KGHSH, CDR2 LQKENI. In DNA form, the CDR3 reads TGTGCCAGCTCACCAATCTCGGGGAGCAATCAGCCCCAGCATTTT. This sequence encodes CASSPISGSNQPQHF.